This is a list of T cell receptor beta chains from one sample in a study of neurological immune-mediated disorders. TCRdb reanalysed the 5' RACE reads using MiXCR and keeps one entry per CDR3 protein. The table has 26,000 or so distinct CDR3 sequences, under 7% seen once. Sequencing was performed on PBMCs. The receptors were sampled from a woman in her 50s in good health. CDR3s include the opening cysteine and the closing phenylalanine or tryptophan. Each record gives: D gene, CDR3 length, clone size, J gene, V gene, CDR3 protein, CDR3 DNA. The D gene is left open where the match is weak. Clone size is given for some rows only: seen once, a few or many times, or a class if the clone is expanded.

NA 13 many TRBJ2-1 TRBV10-3 CAITGESYNEQFF TGTGCCATCACGGGGGAGTCCTACAATGAGCAGTTCTTC
TRBD1 14 many TRBJ2-3 TRBV28 CASSPPDREDTQYF TGTGCCAGCAGCCCACCCGACAGGGAAGATACGCAGTATTTT
NA 14 many TRBJ1-2 TRBV14 CASSQDRGAQGYTF TGTGCCAGCAGCCAAGATAGGGGGGCGCAAGGCTACACCTTC
NA 14 many TRBJ2-7 TRBV5-6 CASSLGVWAYEQYF TGTGCCAGCAGCTTGGGTGTTTGGGCTTACGAGCAGTACTTC
TRBD2 15 many TRBJ2-1 TRBV20-1 CRALRAGGLYNEQFF TGCAGGGCCTTGAGGGCGGGAGGGCTCTACAATGAGCAGTTCTTC
NA 14 many TRBJ1-2 TRBV5-1 CASSLSGASYGYTF TGCGCCAGCAGCTTGTCGGGGGCAAGCTATGGCTACACCTTC
NA 17 many TRBJ2-7 TRBV20-1 CSASGLAGAAIPHEQYF TGCAGTGCTAGTGGGTTGGCGGGGGCCGCTATACCCCACGAGCAGTACTTC
NA 13 many TRBJ2-1 TRBV5-1 CASSLVSYNEQFF TGCGCCAGCAGCTTGGTTAGCTACAATGAGCAGTTCTTC
NA 14 many TRBJ2-2 TRBV5-1 CASWAGADTGELFF TGCGCCAGCTGGGCCGGGGCGGACACCGGGGAGCTGTTTTTT
NA 14 many TRBJ2-7 TRBV20-1 CSVAGVRGRYEQYF TGCAGTGTAGCTGGCGTCAGGGGCCGGTACGAGCAGTACTTC
NA 16 many TRBJ2-2 TRBV9 CASSSGGYENTGELFF TGTGCCAGCAGCTCAGGAGGGTATGAGAACACCGGGGAGCTGTTTTTT
NA 15 many TRBJ2-2 TRBV20-1 CSASLEEGTTGELFF TGCAGTGCTTCCCTTGAGGAGGGGACCACCGGGGAGCTGTTTTTT
NA 12 many TRBJ2-2 TRBV29-1 CSVGWATGELFF TGCAGCGTTGGCTGGGCCACCGGGGAGCTGTTTTTT
TRBD2 18 many TRBJ2-1 TRBV20-1 CSARTQGLAGGLYNEQFF TGCAGTGCTAGAACCCAAGGACTAGCGGGGGGTCTATACAATGAGCAGTTCTTC
TRBD2 20 NA TRBJ2-1 TRBV20-1 CSAPPHWFSGREGSYNEQFF TGCAGTGCTCCCCCCCATTGGTTTAGCGGGAGGGAGGGCTCCTACAATGAGCAGTTCTTC
NA 12 many TRBJ2-5 TRBV20-1 CSASGEEETQYF TGCAGTGCTAGTGGGGAGGAAGAGACCCAGTACTTC
TRBD2 15 many TRBJ2-3 TRBV20-1 CSARGTSGYTDTQYF TGCAGTGCTAGAGGGACTAGCGGATACACAGATACGCAGTACTTT
NA 16 many TRBJ1-6 TRBV7-2 CASSSGGTLTHSPLHF TGTGCCAGCAGCTCCGGTGGAACTCTCACTCATTCACCCCTCCACTTT
NA 17 many TRBJ2-2 TRBV2 CASSKVWGGNKTGELFF TGTGCCAGCAGCAAAGTATGGGGGGGCAACAAGACCGGGGAGCTGTTTTTT
NA 21 NA TRBJ2-7 TRBV7-2 CASSFYICSAQFRDASYEQYF NA
TRBD1 14 few TRBJ1-5 TRBV6-1 CASTQGIGNQPQHF TGTGCCAGTACACAGGGGATTGGCAATCAGCCCCAGCATTTT
NA 13 many TRBJ1-1 TRBV29-1 CSVWWPGVTEAFF TGCAGCGTTTGGTGGCCCGGGGTCACTGAAGCTTTCTTT
NA 16 many TRBJ1-3 TRBV15 CATSRDLLGSGNTIYF TGTGCCACCAGCAGAGATCTTTTGGGTTCAGGAAACACCATATATTTT
TRBD2 14 many TRBJ2-5 TRBV6-2/TRBV6-3 CASTSGGTKETQYF TGTGCCAGTACTAGCGGGGGAACAAAAGAGACCCAGTACTTC
NA 13 NA TRBJ2-4 TRBV10-2 CNTLGGLVGIQYF TGCAACACTCTAGGGGGGCTGGTAGGCATTCAGTACTTC
NA 16 many TRBJ2-2 TRBV7-2 CASSLTRRGFAGELFF TGTGCCAGCAGCTTAACCCGCAGGGGATTTGCCGGGGAGCTGTTTTTT
NA 12 many TRBJ2-3 TRBV5-6 CASSPNRNTQYF TGTGCCAGCAGCCCTAATAGGAATACGCAGTATTTT
TRBD2 17 many TRBJ2-7 TRBV7-2 CASSRGTSGGAIYEQYF TGTGCCAGCAGCCGCGGGACTAGCGGGGGGGCTATCTACGAGCAGTACTTC
TRBD1 15 many TRBJ1-2 TRBV28 CASSLGQANLYGYTF TGTGCCAGCAGCCTCGGACAGGCTAACCTCTATGGCTACACCTTC
NA 13 many TRBJ2-2 TRBV9 CASSPRVTGELFF TGTGCCAGCAGCCCCCGGGTAACCGGGGAGCTGTTTTTT
NA 14 many TRBJ1-2 TRBV25-1 CASSESWDFYGYTF TGTGCCAGCAGTGAAAGTTGGGACTTCTATGGCTACACCTTC
NA 15 many TRBJ1-6 TRBV5-1 CASSWGTDPNSPLHF TGCGCCAGCAGCTGGGGGACGGACCCTAATTCACCCCTCCACTTT
NA 15 many TRBJ1-3 TRBV5-1 CASSPGHTSGNTIYF TGCGCCAGCAGCCCCGGCCATACATCTGGAAACACCATATATTTT
NA 16 many TRBJ2-5 TRBV24-1 CATSDPRVGQQETQYF TGTGCCACCAGTGATCCGAGGGTGGGGCAGCAAGAGACCCAGTACTTC
TRBD1 14 NA TRBJ2-3 TRBV5-1 CASSSGTGTDTQYF TGCGCCAGCAGCTCGGGGACAGGCACAGATACGCAGTATTTT
NA 13 many TRBJ2-1 TRBV27 CASRLAGVYEQFF TGTGCCAGCAGACTCGCAGGGGTCTATGAGCAGTTCTTC
NA 14 NA TRBJ1-2 TRBV27 CASSPMRGNYGYTF TGTGCCAGCAGTCCGATGAGGGGGAACTATGGCTACACCTTC